A selection of T cell receptor beta chains follows, all from one sample in a study of blood T cells in healthy people across ages. Each CDR3 protein is one row after TCRdb ran MiXCR on the 5' RACE reads. The table records approximately 800,000 distinct CDR3 sequences, around a quarter of them present only once. This sample was shared with a second study, whose subject was T cells of mothers and their children.

The specimen sequenced was blood. The receptors derive from a boy between 10 and 17 years old in good health. Each CDR3 is given with its conserved first and last residue. A D gene is named only where the DNA matches it firmly. Clone size appears in some rows only: once, few, many, or a class for an expanded clone.

V	J	D	size	CDR3	DNA
TRBV7-9	TRBJ2-5	NA	NA	CAISLGVVQETQYF	TGTGCCATCAGCTTAGGGGTAGTCCAAGAGACCCAGTACTTC
TRBV24-1	TRBJ1-2	NA	NA	CATSDFGQGNYGYTF	TGTGCCACCAGTGATTTTGGGCAGGGGAACTATGGCTACACCTTC
TRBV29-1	TRBJ2-5	TRBD2	few	CSVDLADGQETQYF	TGCAGCGTTGACCTAGCGGACGGCCAAGAGACCCAGTACTTC
TRBV9	TRBJ2-2	TRBD1	few	CASSYGTDVNTGELFF	TGTGCCAGCAGCTACGGGACAGATGTGAACACCGGGGAGCTGTTTTTT
TRBV5-1	TRBJ2-2	NA	NA	CASSLAANGGNTGELFF	TGCGCCAGCAGCTTGGCAGCTAACGGAGGGAACACCGGGGAGCTGTTTTTT
TRBV5-1	TRBJ2-7	TRBD1	few	CASTRGTAETYEQYF	TGCGCCAGCACCAGGGGGACAGCCGAAACCTACGAGCAGTACTTC
TRBV7-9	TRBJ1-2	TRBD1	few	CASSFFQTGGRPYGYAF	TGTGCCAGCAGCTTCTTTCAGACAGGGGGCCGACCGTATGGCTACGCCTTC
TRBV7-9	TRBJ2-7	TRBD2	few	CASSSIAGAYEQYF	TGTGCCAGCAGCTCGATAGCGGGGGCCTACGAGCAGTACTTC
TRBV15	TRBJ2-1	NA	NA	CATSRDGRAGRNEQFF	TGTGCCACCAGCAGAGATGGGCGGGCTGGAAGGAATGAGCAGTTCTTC
TRBV27	TRBJ2-7	NA	few	CASSLWGTYEQYF	TGTGCCAGCAGTTTATGGGGGACCTACGAGCAGTACTTC
TRBV6-1	TRBJ2-7	NA	few	CASTLQYEQYF	TGTGCCAGCACCCTCCAGTACGAGCAGTACTTC
TRBV28	TRBJ2-7	TRBD1	many	CAGGTGNSYEQYF	TGTGCCGGAGGGACAGGGAATTCCTACGAGCAGTACTTC
TRBV7-2	TRBJ2-4	NA	once	CASSLSVAKNIQYF	TGTGCCAGCAGCTTATCTGTAGCCAAAAACATTCAGTACTTC
TRBV7-2	TRBJ2-2	TRBD2	NA	CASSWKLTSGGNTGELFF	TGTGCCAGCAGCTGGAAGCTGACTAGCGGGGGGAACACCGGGGAGCTGTTTTTT
TRBV5-1	TRBJ2-3	NA	NA	CASSSDYATDTQYF	TGCGCCAGCAGCTCGGACTATGCTACAGATACGCAGTATTTT
TRBV28	TRBJ2-5	NA	few	CASSAEQVYQETQYF	TGTGCCAGCAGTGCAGAACAGGTTTACCAAGAGACCCAGTACTTC
TRBV28	TRBJ2-5	NA	few	CASSLSSGSQETQYF	TGTGCCAGCAGTTTATCCTCAGGGAGCCAAGAGACCCAGTACTTC
TRBV12-3/TRBV12-4	TRBJ2-5	NA	NA	CASRGDNGKETQYF	TGTGCCAGCAGGGGGGACAACGGGAAAGAGACCCAGTACTTC
TRBV9	TRBJ2-3	TRBD2	few	CASSTGTKATTDTQYF	TGTGCCAGCAGCACGGGGACTAAAGCCACCACAGATACGCAGTATTTT
TRBV7-9	TRBJ1-1	NA	NA	CASSFPSKRGWRTEAFF	TGTGCCAGCAGCTTCCCTAGTAAGAGGGGTTGGCGCACTGAAGCTTTCTTT
TRBV11-1	TRBJ2-5	NA	few	CASSPRDARETQYF	TGTGCCAGCAGCCCCCGGGACGCGAGGGAGACCCAGTACTTC
TRBV6-5	TRBJ2-7	NA	NA	CASRQKYEQYF	TGTGCCAGCAGGCAAAAGTACGAGCAGTACTTC
TRBV9	TRBJ1-3	NA	NA	CASSVSGVSGNTIYF	TGTGCCAGCAGCGTGAGTGGGGTCTCTGGAAACACCATATATTTT
TRBV29-1	TRBJ2-1	TRBD1	few	CSVNRGNEQFF	TGCAGCGTAAACAGGGGAAATGAGCAGTTCTTC
TRBV11-2	TRBJ2-6	NA	few	CASSLDRGAGANVLTF	TGTGCCAGCAGCTTAGATCGGGGTGCTGGGGCCAACGTCCTGACTTTC